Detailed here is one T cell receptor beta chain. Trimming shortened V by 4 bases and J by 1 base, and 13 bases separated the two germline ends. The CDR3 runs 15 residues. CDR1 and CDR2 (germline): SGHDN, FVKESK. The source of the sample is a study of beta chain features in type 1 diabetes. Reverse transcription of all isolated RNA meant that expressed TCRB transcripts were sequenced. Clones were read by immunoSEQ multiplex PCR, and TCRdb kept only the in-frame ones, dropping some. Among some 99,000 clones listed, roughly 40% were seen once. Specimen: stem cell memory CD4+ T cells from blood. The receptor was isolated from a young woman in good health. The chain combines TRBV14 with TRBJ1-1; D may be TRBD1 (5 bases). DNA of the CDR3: TGTGCCAGCAGCCGCCAGCCTACAGGGAACACTGAAGCTTTCTTT. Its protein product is CASSRQPTGNTEAFF.